The rows below give T cell receptor beta chains drawn from one sample of a study of OX40 agonist ivuxolimab in advanced cancers. This table comes from immunoSEQ multiplex PCR, and its TCRdb copy is limited to in-frame clones, with some not included. The sample carries about 71,000 clones, around 80% recorded once. The source material was CD4+ or CD8+ T cells sorted from blood, sampled in a trial of the OX40 agonist ivuxolimab. These receptors were taken from an adult with an advanced solid tumor such as melanoma, head and neck, liver or kidney cancer. Both conserved end residues are part of each CDR3. A D gene is named only where the DNA matches it firmly. Not all rows give a size; the values are once, few, many and, for expanded clones, a class.

TRBV4-3	TRBJ1-2	.	.	CASSQAGTPRNYGYTF	TGCGCCAGCAGCCAAGCCGGGACTCCCCGAAACTATGGCTACACCTTC
TRBV7-3	TRBJ2-7	.	.	CASSPSRLHYEQYF	TGTGCCAGCAGCCCCTCCAGGCTTCATTACGAGCAGTACTTC
TRBV7-9	TRBJ2-3	.	.	CASSITRGGTDTQYF	TGTGCCAGCAGCATTACCAGGGGCGGCACAGATACGCAGTATTTT
TRBV7-3	TRBJ2-1	.	TRBD2	CASSSGLAGYNEQFF	TGTGCCAGCAGCTCGGGACTAGCGGGATACAATGAGCAGTTCTTC
TRBV27	TRBJ1-6	few	TRBD1	CASSLLPGQFGSPLHF	TGTGCCAGCAGTTTACTTCCGGGACAGTTCGGTTCACCCCTCCACTTT
TRBV7-2	TRBJ2-6	.	.	CASSLESTRSGANVLTF	TGTGCCAGCAGCTTAGAGTCGACCCGCTCTGGGGCCAACGTCCTGACTTTC
TRBV5-1	TRBJ2-1	.	.	CASDPGTSNNEQFF	TGCGCCAGCGATCCCGGGACTTCAAACAATGAGCAGTTCTTC
TRBV30	TRBJ2-7	.	.	CALANKHYEQYF	TGTGCCCTAGCAAACAAGCATTACGAGCAGTACTTC
TRBV6-1	TRBJ2-3	.	.	CASSDFRSYASTDTQYF	TGTGCCAGCAGTGATTTCCGGAGTTACGCTAGCACAGATACGCAGTATTTT
TRBV6-1	TRBJ1-5	once	.	CASSEGAGPQHF	TGTGCCAGCAGTGAAGGGGCAGGGCCCCAGCATTTT
TRBV5-1	TRBJ2-5	.	TRBD2	CASSTSGTRGLETQYF	TGCGCCAGCAGCACATCCGGGACTAGAGGTCTTGAGACCCAGTACTTC
TRBV2	TRBJ1-4	.	TRBD1	CASSTGEVYEKLFF	TGTGCCAGCAGTACAGGGGAGGTGTATGAAAAACTGTTTTTT
TRBV7-9	TRBJ1-2	.	.	CASSPNMDYGYTF	TGTGCCAGCAGCCCGAACATGGACTATGGCTACACCTTC
TRBV2	TRBJ2-5	once	TRBD2	CASNTYGTNQETQYF	TGTGCCAGCAATACCTACGGGACTAACCAAGAGACCCAGTACTTC
TRBV2	TRBJ1-2	.	.	CASSYSIGTTGYTF	TGTGCCAGCAGTTACTCGATCGGGACAACTGGCTACACCTTC
TRBV7-9	TRBJ2-3	.	.	CASSLEGSDTQYF	TGTGCCAGCAGCTTAGAGGGATCCGATACGCAGTATTTT
TRBV7-9	TRBJ2-2	.	TRBD1	CASSATTGATGELFF	TGTGCCAGCAGCGCTACGACAGGGGCCACCGGGGAGCTGTTTTTT
TRBV19	TRBJ2-1	.	.	CASNDGSYNEQFF	TGTGCCAGTAATGACGGGTCCTACAATGAGCAGTTCTTC
TRBV19	TRBJ1-1	.	.	CASSIFGLNTEAFF	TGTGCCAGTAGTATTTTTGGGTTGAACACTGAAGCTTTCTTT
TRBV11-2	TRBJ2-5	.	TRBD1	CASSLGQGAGETQYF	TGTGCCAGCAGCTTAGGACAGGGGGCGGGAGAGACCCAGTACTTC
TRBV5-1	TRBJ2-6	.	TRBD1	CASSLYGTALAGANVLTF	TGCGCCAGCAGCTTATATGGGACAGCCCTGGCTGGGGCCAACGTCCTGACTTTC
TRBV7-9	TRBJ1-1	.	.	CASSFPSSGTDLGPAFF	TGTGCCAGCAGCTTTCCGTCCTCAGGGACCGATTTAGGCCCGGCTTTCTTT
TRBV6-1	TRBJ2-7	.	TRBD2	CASTPLGGGAYEQYF	TGTGCCAGCACCCCTCTTGGCGGGGGAGCCTACGAGCAGTACTTC
TRBV6-5	TRBJ1-1	.	.	CASSWTDWNTEAFF	TGTGCCAGCAGCTGGACAGATTGGAACACTGAAGCTTTCTTT
TRBV9	TRBJ2-7	.	.	CASSVGGDFSYEQYF	TGTGCCAGCAGCGTAGGTGGGGACTTCTCCTACGAGCAGTACTTC
TRBV4-3	TRBJ2-7	.	.	CASSQDAGREQYF	TGCGCCAGCAGCCAAGACGCAGGGCGGGAGCAGTACTTC
TRBV30	TRBJ1-6	.	.	CAWSVKGGGSPLHF	TGTGCCTGGAGTGTAAAGGGCGGAGGTTCACCCCTCCACTTT
TRBV7-9	TRBJ2-7	.	TRBD2	CASSSSGGSYEQYF	TGTGCCAGCAGCTCTTCGGGGGGCTCCTACGAGCAGTACTTC
TRBV9	TRBJ1-6	.	.	CASSVWASSYNSPLHF	TGTGCCAGCAGCGTGTGGGCGAGCTCCTATAATTCACCCCTCCACTTT
TRBV29-1	TRBJ2-7	once	TRBD2	CSVGTTTYEQYF	TGCAGCGTCGGGACTACGACCTACGAGCAGTACTTC
TRBV6-5	TRBJ1-2	.	TRBD1	CASSYSDRDGYTF	TGTGCCAGCAGTTACTCCGACAGGGATGGCTACACCTTC
TRBV28	TRBJ1-2	.	.	CASTLSSVTGGYTF	TGTGCCAGCACCCTCTCTTCAGTGACAGGTGGCTACACCTTC
TRBV10-3	TRBJ1-5	.	.	CAISEGTSSNQPQHF	TGTGCCATCAGTGAAGGGACGTCGTCCAATCAGCCCCAGCATTTT
TRBV18	TRBJ2-7	once	.	CASSPPADRYEQYF	TGTGCCAGCTCACCGCCGGCAGATCGCTACGAGCAGTACTTC
TRBV4-1	TRBJ1-2	.	TRBD1	CASSQEAGGINYGYTF	TGCGCCAGCAGCCAAGAAGCAGGGGGCATTAACTATGGCTACACCTTC
TRBV21-1	TRBJ1-2	.	.	CASSKVPQNYGYTF	TGTGCCAGCAGCAAAGTCCCGCAGAACTATGGCTACACCTTC
TRBV4-2	TRBJ2-7	.	.	CASSQEPSGSSYEQYF	TGTGCCAGCAGCCAAGAACCCTCGGGGAGCTCCTACGAGCAGTACTTC
TRBV6-6	TRBJ1-5	.	TRBD1	CASSRTGRDQPQHF	TGTGCCAGCAGTCGGACAGGGCGCGATCAGCCCCAGCATTTT
TRBV19	TRBJ2-3	.	TRBD2	CASSSQGLAGWADTQYF	TGTGCCAGTAGTTCCCAGGGACTAGCGGGGTGGGCAGATACGCAGTATTTT
TRBV19	TRBJ2-1	.	TRBD2	CATGTSGHYNEQFF	TGTGCCACAGGGACTAGCGGGCATTACAATGAGCAGTTCTTC
TRBV5-1	TRBJ2-2	.	.	CASSLEGIGHGELFF	TGCGCCAGCAGCTTGGAGGGTATCGGTCACGGGGAGCTGTTTTTT
TRBV19	TRBJ1-4	once	TRBD1	CASSLTGKNEKLFF	TGTGCCAGTAGTCTGACAGGGAAAAATGAAAAACTGTTTTTT
TRBV15	TRBJ1-1	.	.	CATVDGYNTEAFF	TGTGCCACCGTCGACGGATATAACACTGAAGCTTTCTTT
TRBV4-1	TRBJ1-5	.	TRBD1	CASSQDGQGNQPQHF	TGCGCCAGCAGCCAAGATGGACAGGGAAATCAGCCCCAGCATTTT
TRBV5-1	TRBJ2-1	.	TRBD2	CASSWTGLANNEQFF	TGCGCCAGCAGCTGGACGGGACTAGCAAACAATGAGCAGTTCTTC
TRBV30	TRBJ2-7	.	.	CAWSLGFEQYF	TGTGCCTGGAGTCTCGGGTTTGAGCAGTACTTC
TRBV7-2	TRBJ1-2	.	TRBD1	CASSSTGANYGYTF	TGTGCCAGCAGCTCGACAGGGGCGAACTATGGCTACACCTTC
TRBV5-1	TRBJ2-3	.	.	CASTGLNTQYF	TGCGCCAGCACCGGACTCAATACGCAGTATTTT
TRBV7-8	TRBJ2-2	medium-sized	.	CASSLTNTGELFF	TGTGCCAGCAGCCTAACGAACACCGGGGAGCTGTTTTTT
TRBV23-1	TRBJ1-5	.	.	CATYPGEGHSNQPQHF	TGCGCCACCTACCCCGGGGAGGGGCATAGCAATCAGCCCCAGCATTTT
TRBV14	TRBJ2-7	.	.	CASSQEEGSLYEQYF	TGTGCCAGCAGCCAAGAGGAGGGAAGTCTCTACGAGCAGTACTTC
TRBV7-3	TRBJ1-3	.	.	CARYQESSGNTIYF	TGTGCCCGCTATCAAGAGAGCTCTGGAAACACCATATATTTT
TRBV19	TRBJ2-3	once	TRBD2	CASNSDIAGGDTQYF	TGTGCCAGTAATTCGGATATAGCGGGAGGGGATACGCAGTATTTT
TRBV28	TRBJ1-1	.	.	CASSTTRWTEAFF	TGTGCCAGCAGCACGACCCGATGGACTGAAGCTTTCTTT
TRBV29-1	TRBJ2-5	.	.	CSVVGLEETQYF	TGCAGCGTTGTGGGTTTGGAAGAGACCCAGTACTTC
TRBV18	TRBJ2-3	.	.	CASSRRGPFSTDTQYF	TGTGCCAGCTCAAGGCGGGGACCCTTTAGCACAGATACGCAGTATTTT
TRBV13	TRBJ2-5	once	.	CASSLGTAGETQYF	TGTGCCAGCAGCCTCGGGACTGCGGGGGAGACCCAGTACTTC